This record concerns one T cell receptor (beta chain) sequence. This sample is drawn from a study of blood T cell repertoires in COVID-19. Across the whole study: Samples taken during acute and convalescent COVID-19 were collected in the United States, Italy and Spain. Sources were T cells, B-cell-depleted T cells, or PBMCs; the material itself was cDNA or gDNA.

CDR1 and CDR2 from the germline V gene are SGHDN and FVKESK. After removal of 1 base from V and 6 bases from J, the junction contained 14 bases not matched to a gene. The CDR3 runs to 17 residues. Sequencing was performed with immunoSEQ multiplex PCR; in TCRdb, only in-frame clones are kept and a portion is missing. The sample shows 200,000 or so clones, roughly four fifths of them seen only once. The clonotype was recovered from a woman aged 30 to 39 with acute or convalescent COVID-19. Sequences were obtained from peripheral blood. The chain employs TRBV14 and TRBJ1-1; 7 bases map to TRBD1. CDR3 in amino acids: CASSQGIQGPRGAEAFF. The CDR3 coding sequence is TGTGCCAGCAGCCAAGGAATACAGGGGCCTCGCGGGGCTGAAGCTTTCTTT.